This T cell receptor beta chain originates from a study of T cell responses to AZD1222 COVID-19 vaccine. On this clone: Its antigen is not identified.

Assay: immunoSEQ multiplex PCR; the TCRdb copy retains only in-frame clones and omits some. The sample holds 100,000 to 120,000 clones, about 94% seen once. V shed 3 bases and J 2 bases; nucleotides not matched to a gene: 10. The CDR3 sequence is 17 residues long. Germline assignment: CDR1 SGDLS and CDR2 YYNGEE. Study-wide points: Donors were mostly white British, more females; clonal diversity possibly underestimated.

The sequence was collected from an adult who received the AZD1222 COVID-19 vaccine. The chain carries TRBV9 and TRBJ2-1; TRBD2 matches 8 bases. Sequences were derived from peripheral blood, sampled 28 days after the second AZD1222 dose. The CDR3 spells CASSATLRRGAYNEQFF. CDR3 coding DNA: TGTGCCAGCAGCGCCACCCTGCGGCGGGGGGCCTACAATGAGCAGTTCTTC.